This is a list of T cell receptor beta chains from one sample in a study of shared T cell receptors in the human thymus. Clones were sequenced by immunoSEQ multiplex PCR, and TCRdb holds only the in-frame ones, with some missing. The table includes approximately 730,000 clones, 70% to 90% detected once. This sample was also put to use in a study of human thymus T cells.

The sequencing input was thymocytes. These receptor sequences come from a girl less than two years old with a congenital heart defect. Both conserved end residues are part of each CDR3. The order of the fields is CDR3 DNA, CDR3 protein, D gene, J gene, clone size, V gene. A D gene is named only where the DNA matches it firmly. Some rows have no size entry. The others give once, few or many, or a class for an expanded clone.

DNA: TGTGCCAGCAGCTCTTCCGGGACTTTTAAATATGGCTACACCTTC
CDR3: CASSSSGTFKYGYTF
D: .
J: TRBJ1-2
size: .
V: TRBV7-2

DNA: TGTGCCAGCAGTCAACGGGGGACCAACTATGGCTACACCTTC
CDR3: CASSQRGTNYGYTF
D: .
J: TRBJ1-2
size: .
V: TRBV7-2

DNA: TGCGCCAGCAGCCAAGAAGAGGGGGAGATAGGTCAGCCCCAGCATTTT
CDR3: CASSQEEGEIGQPQHF
D: .
J: TRBJ1-5
size: .
V: TRBV4-1

DNA: TGTGCCAGTAGTATAGATTGGACAGTCACCTCCTACGAGCAGTACTTC
CDR3: CASSIDWTVTSYEQYF
D: .
J: TRBJ2-7
size: .
V: TRBV19

DNA: TGTGCCAGCAGTGAAGCGCTCTCACAGGGGAATGAAAAACTGTTTTTT
CDR3: CASSEALSQGNEKLFF
D: TRBD1
J: TRBJ1-4
size: .
V: TRBV2

DNA: TGTGCCAGCAGTCAGGACAGCTCTAACTATGGCTACACCTTC
CDR3: CASSQDSSNYGYTF
D: .
J: TRBJ1-2
size: .
V: TRBV6-5

DNA: TGTGCCAGCAGCCCGCGATATGATTCACCCCTCCACTTT
CDR3: CASSPRYDSPLHF
D: .
J: TRBJ1-6
size: .
V: TRBV7-3

DNA: TGTGCCAGCAGCTTAGCGTGGACAGGGCCTGAAAAACTGTTTTTT
CDR3: CASSLAWTGPEKLFF
D: TRBD1
J: TRBJ1-4
size: .
V: TRBV7-8

DNA: TGTGCTAGTGGTTTGGGGGAGACAGGAGACCAAGAGACCCAGTACTTC
CDR3: CASGLGETGDQETQYF
D: .
J: TRBJ2-5
size: .
V: TRBV12-5

DNA: TGTGCCAGCAGCTGGGAGTCTGGGGCCAACGTCCTGACTTTC
CDR3: CASSWESGANVLTF
D: .
J: TRBJ2-6
size: .
V: TRBV5-6

DNA: TGTGCCAGCAGCGTAGAGCGGACTAGCGGGGGCGATGAGCAGTTCTTC
CDR3: CASSVERTSGGDEQFF
D: TRBD2
J: TRBJ2-1
size: .
V: TRBV9

DNA: TGTGCCAGTTACCCCCGGGACAAACTAAACACTGAAGCTTTCTTT
CDR3: CASYPRDKLNTEAFF
D: .
J: TRBJ1-1
size: .
V: TRBV19

DNA: TGCAGCGTAGGTGGAGCCTACGAGCAGTACTTC
CDR3: CSVGGAYEQYF
D: .
J: TRBJ2-7
size: .
V: TRBV29-1

DNA: TGTGCCTGGAGTGTGAGAGATACGCAGTATTTT
CDR3: CAWSVRDTQYF
D: .
J: TRBJ2-3
size: .
V: TRBV30

DNA: TGTGCCAGCAGTTACTCGTCGAGGGGGCTTAATCAGCCCCAGCATTTT
CDR3: CASSYSSRGLNQPQHF
D: TRBD1
J: TRBJ1-5
size: few
V: TRBV6-6

DNA: TGCGCCAGCAGCCGGGGACACCGCCCGTACTTC
CDR3: CASSRGHRPYF
D: .
J: TRBJ2-7
size: .
V: TRBV5-1

DNA: TGTGCCAGCACGCGGGGGGGCACAGATACGCAGTATTTT
CDR3: CASTRGGTDTQYF
D: TRBD2
J: TRBJ2-3
size: .
V: TRBV6-1

DNA: TGTGCCAGCAGCGTAACCGGGACAGGGCAGAGTGCCGGGGAGCTGTTTTTT
CDR3: CASSVTGTGQSAGELFF
D: TRBD1
J: TRBJ2-2
size: .
V: TRBV9

DNA: TGTGCCAGCAGCTTTACCCCACCGACAGGCAATCAGCCCCAGCATTTT
CDR3: CASSFTPPTGNQPQHF
D: .
J: TRBJ1-5
size: .
V: TRBV7-2

DNA: TGTGCCAGCAGTTTCAACAGGGGACTGGAGAATGAAAAACTGTTTTTT
CDR3: CASSFNRGLENEKLFF
D: TRBD1
J: TRBJ1-4
size: .
V: TRBV6-6

DNA: TGTGCCAGCAGCGAGGGTACGAACCCAGGACCCGAGACCCAGTACTTC
CDR3: CASSEGTNPGPETQYF
D: .
J: TRBJ2-5
size: .
V: TRBV11-2

DNA: TGTGCCAGCAGCTTCGTTTCAGGGTGGATTTCACCCCTCCACTTT
CDR3: CASSFVSGWISPLHF
D: .
J: TRBJ1-6
size: .
V: TRBV5-8

DNA: TGTGCCAGCAGCCCACGTAAACCGGGGGACACAGATACGCAGTATTTT
CDR3: CASSPRKPGDTDTQYF
D: .
J: TRBJ2-3
size: .
V: TRBV7-3

DNA: TGCGCCAGCAGCTTCACCGGGACAGCGAGGAGGGAAAACTACAATGAGCAGTTCTTC
CDR3: CASSFTGTARRENYNEQFF
D: .
J: TRBJ2-1
size: .
V: TRBV5-1

DNA: TGTGCCAGCACCCGTCTTAGCTATGGCTACACCTTC
CDR3: CASTRLSYGYTF
D: .
J: TRBJ1-2
size: .
V: TRBV7-9

DNA: TGCAGCGTTGATCTCCCGACAGGGTCTGAGAACACTGAAGCTTTCTTT
CDR3: CSVDLPTGSENTEAFF
D: TRBD1
J: TRBJ1-1
size: .
V: TRBV29-1

DNA: TGTGCCAGCAGCTTATATCCCAAATCCCCGGGACCCGGGACAGGGGACGAGCAGTACTTC
CDR3: CASSLYPKSPGPGTGDEQYF
D: TRBD1
J: TRBJ2-7
size: .
V: TRBV7-8

DNA: TGTGCCAGCCGTGAACTAGCGGGGGCCCTGCTGGTGGAAAACATTCAGTACTTC
CDR3: CASRELAGALLVENIQYF
D: TRBD2
J: TRBJ2-4
size: .
V: TRBV5-8

DNA: TGTGCTAGGCCGAGGACAGGGGGCGGCTACACCTTC
CDR3: CARPRTGGGYTF
D: TRBD1
J: TRBJ1-2
size: .
V: TRBV12-5

DNA: TGTGCCAGCAGGACAGGGACATACTATGGCTACACCTTC
CDR3: CASRTGTYYGYTF
D: TRBD1
J: TRBJ1-2
size: .
V: TRBV6-1

DNA: TGTGCCAGTAGTATATCTGGGCCACAGAACACTGAAGCTTTCTTT
CDR3: CASSISGPQNTEAFF
D: .
J: TRBJ1-1
size: once
V: TRBV19

DNA: TGTGCCAGCAGCCCGAGGGCATTGGATACGCAGTATTTT
CDR3: CASSPRALDTQYF
D: .
J: TRBJ2-3
size: .
V: TRBV5-4

DNA: TGTGCCAGCAGCCCAGAACTAGCGAAGGTGGATAGCACAGATACGCAGTATTTT
CDR3: CASSPELAKVDSTDTQYF
D: TRBD2
J: TRBJ2-3
size: few
V: TRBV14

DNA: TGTGCCAGCAGCTTATTTCGGGACAGGGCCGGCTCATCCTACGAGCAGTACTTC
CDR3: CASSLFRDRAGSSYEQYF
D: TRBD1
J: TRBJ2-7
size: .
V: TRBV7-2

DNA: TGTGCCATCAGTTTCACAGAAAACTATGGCTACACCTTC
CDR3: CAISFTENYGYTF
D: .
J: TRBJ1-2
size: few
V: TRBV10-3

DNA: TGTGCCAGCAGCCTCACCGGACAGGGGGTATGGTACGAGCAGTACTTC
CDR3: CASSLTGQGVWYEQYF
D: TRBD1
J: TRBJ2-7
size: .
V: TRBV28

DNA: TGTGCCAGCAGCTCCCCAGCAGGGCCAGGAAACACCATATATTTT
CDR3: CASSSPAGPGNTIYF
D: .
J: TRBJ1-3
size: .
V: TRBV7-2

DNA: TGCGCCAGCAGCTTAATTACTAGCGGAGAAGAGACCCAGTACTTC
CDR3: CASSLITSGEETQYF
D: TRBD2
J: TRBJ2-5
size: .
V: TRBV5-1

DNA: TGTGCCAGCAGTTGTACCCTTGGGACAGGGGAGAGGACCCAGTACTTC
CDR3: CASSCTLGTGERTQYF
D: TRBD1
J: TRBJ2-5
size: once
V: TRBV6-5

DNA: TGTGCCAGCAGCTTAAACCAGGGCCGTGGCTACACCTTC
CDR3: CASSLNQGRGYTF
D: .
J: TRBJ1-2
size: .
V: TRBV7-3

DNA: TGTGCCAGCAGTTCCGAGGTCCCGGACAGGGCGTCTAATGGCTACACCTTC
CDR3: CASSSEVPDRASNGYTF
D: TRBD1
J: TRBJ1-2
size: .
V: TRBV7-9

DNA: TGTGCCAGCAAATTCATGCCCAGGGTCGAGCAGTACTTC
CDR3: CASKFMPRVEQYF
D: .
J: TRBJ2-7
size: .
V: TRBV28

DNA: TGTGCCAGCAGTTTAAGGGACAGTCCTTTGGTCCATGGCTACACCTTC
CDR3: CASSLRDSPLVHGYTF
D: TRBD1
J: TRBJ1-2
size: .
V: TRBV27